Presented here are 29 T cell receptor beta chains from one specimen sequenced in a study of OX40 agonist ivuxolimab in advanced cancers. Sequencing was performed with immunoSEQ multiplex PCR; in TCRdb, only in-frame clones are kept and a portion is missing. The data show around 100,000 clones, around 87% seen once. This material consisted of CD4+ or CD8+ T cells sorted from blood, taken in a trial of the OX40 agonist ivuxolimab. These receptors all stem from an adult with an advanced solid tumor such as melanoma, head and neck, liver or kidney cancer.

This chain connects TRBV6-5 to TRBJ1-1; TRBD1 matches 7 bases. The junction had 10 bases not matched to a gene; V was cut back by 2 bases and J by 4 bases. CDR1 MNHEY and CDR2 SVGAGI come from the germline V gene. The CDR3 runs to 16 residues. The CDR3 loop reads CASSYGRGGRGTEAFF. The CDR3 DNA sequence: TGTGCCAGCAGTTACGGGAGAGGGGGCCGAGGCACTGAAGCTTTCTTT.

The V and J genes are TRBV6-5 and TRBJ2-7; 14 bases are shared with TRBD2. Germline V gives CDR1 MNHEY, CDR2 SVGAGI. After removal of 5 bases from V and 3 bases from J, the junction contained 3 bases not matched to a gene. The CDR3 totals 15 residues. The CDR3 loop reads CASSRLAGGDYEQYF. For the CDR3, the DNA is TGTGCCAGCAGTAGACTAGCGGGAGGGGACTACGAGCAGTACTTC.

This rearrangement joins TRBV30 to TRBJ1-4; 7 nucleotides align to TRBD1. The CDR3 is made up of 15 amino acids. The germline gives CDR1 GTSNPN, CDR2 SVGIG (reference sequence). With 2 bases clipped from V and 8 bases from J, the junction kept 11 bases outside the gene matches. The CDR3 DNA reads TGTGCCTGGAGTCGAGGTGGCCTCAGGGGGGAAAAACTGTTTTTT. Protein product: CAWSRGGLRGEKLFF.

V is TRBV11-2 and J is TRBJ1-1; D might be TRBD1 (6 bases). CDR1 SGHAT and CDR2 FQNNGV come from the germline V gene. The ends were cut back, 0 bases at V and 5 bases at J, with 13 bases in the middle. CDR3 size: 15 residues. Written as DNA, the CDR3 is TGTGCCAGCAGCTTAGACCGGGGGGCGAAAACTGAAGCTTTCTTT. This codes for CASSLDRGAKTEAFF.

This rearrangement joins TRBV29-1 to TRBJ1-3; a weak D match, TRBD1 (6 bases). V gave up 6 bases and J gave up 2 bases, with 14 bases separating them. CDR3 length: 14 residues. Germline V gene data show CDR1 as SQVTM and CDR2 as ANQGSEA. DNA for the CDR3: TGCAGCGTGACCGGGGGGGCTGCTGGAAACACCATATATTTT. Translating gives CSVTGGAAGNTIYF.

This clone was picked up a small number of times. The rearrangement joins TRBV28 to TRBJ2-7; 9 nucleotides line up with TRBD2. The CDR3 has 16 residues. The V and J ends lost 3 bases and 2 bases, in that order; junction bases with no gene match: 8. The germline CDR1 and CDR2 sequences are MDHEN and SYDVKM. CDR3 sequence: CASSFSLAGLTYEQYF. As DNA, the CDR3 is TGTGCCAGCAGTTTTAGCCTAGCGGGGCTTACCTACGAGCAGTACTTC.

The rearrangement uses TRBV9 and TRBJ2-3; D uncertain. This CDR3 has 14 residues. In germline, CDR1 is SGDLS, CDR2 YYNGEE. The V and J ends lost 2 bases and 2 bases respectively, with 9 bases between them. The CDR3 region has the DNA TGTGCCAGCAGCGTGGAGCGACACACAGATACGCAGTATTTT. It encodes CASSVERHTDTQYF.

The chain links TRBV27 to TRBJ2-3; D might be TRBD2 (6 bases). Trimming removed 0 bases at V and 2 bases at J, with 9 bases between. The CDR3 totals 15 residues. Germline V gives CDR1 MNHEY, CDR2 SMNVEV (reference sequence). In nucleotides, the CDR3 is TGTGCCAGCAGTTTATCCGGGGGTCCCACAGATACGCAGTATTTT. Translating it yields CASSLSGGPTDTQYF.

This chain uses TRBV9 with TRBJ2-2, with a possible D match to TRBD2 (6 bases). The CDR3 consists of 14 residues. The germline CDR1 and CDR2 sequences are SGDLS and YYNGEE. V was shortened by 6 bases and J by 3 bases, with 12 bases between the two germline ends. The CDR3 loop reads CASNLGGDTGELFF. CDR3 nucleotides: TGTGCCAGCAACTTAGGCGGGGACACCGGGGAGCTGTTTTTT.

The J gene is TRBJ2-4, the V gene TRBV7-5. TRBV7-5 is tagged as a pseudogene. This CDR3 spans 15 amino acids. The CDR3 DNA reads TGTGCCAGAAGCTCAGACGGACCCTGCCCCAACATTCAGTACTTC. It translates to CARSSDGPCPNIQYF.

The chain uses TRBV29-1 and TRBJ2-3, with 7 bases aligning to TRBD2. Germline V gives CDR1 SQVTM, CDR2 ANQGSEA. This CDR3 is 14 amino acids long. J lost 1 base, V lost 6 bases, and 7 bases had no gene match. The CDR3 nucleotides are TGCAGCGTGGGCGGGGGACGGGGCACAGATACGCAGTATTTT. It yields the protein CSVGGGRGTDTQYF.

The rearrangement joins TRBV10-3 to TRBJ2-3, with D possibly called TRBD1 or TRBD2 (5 bases each). Trimming cost V 2 bases and J 7 bases, with 19 bases left between them. The CDR3 consists of 16 residues. Germline V gives CDR1 ENHRY, CDR2 SYGVKD. Here the CDR3 reads CAISEPKVGRENTQYF. CDR3 DNA: TGTGCCATCAGTGAGCCGAAGGTGGGCAGGGAGAATACGCAGTATTTT.

This clone was seen only a few times. The V and J genes are TRBV7-6 and TRBJ2-3, with TRBD2 as a possible D gene (5 bases). V lost 5 bases, J lost 4 bases, and 10 bases lay in between. There are 13 residues in the CDR3. Germline CDR1 reads SGHVS; CDR2 reads FNYEAQ. The CDR3 DNA is TGTGCCAGCAGCGGGAGTAGGGCAGATACGCAGTATTTT. Its translation: CASSGSRADTQYF.

This chain joins TRBV7-3 and TRBJ2-6, with D possibly being TRBD2 (5 bases). Looked up from germline, CDR1 is SGHTA and CDR2 is FQGTGA. The V and J ends lost 3 bases and 4 bases respectively, with 10 bases between them. CDR3 length: 15 amino acids. The CDR3 DNA is TGTGCCAGCAGCTTCACCCCGGGAGGGGCCAACGTCCTGACTTTC. Its translation: CASSFTPGGANVLTF.

J is TRBJ2-3 and V is TRBV7-9, with 10 positions matching TRBD2. CDR3 size: 16 residues. Germline CDR1 reads SEHNR; CDR2 reads FQNEAQ (reference sequence). Trimming cost V 1 base and J 1 base; bases outside gene matches: 2. The CDR3 DNA reads as TGTGCCAGCAGCTTAGATCTAGCGGGGGGCACAGATACGCAGTATTTT. Translating it yields CASSLDLAGGTDTQYF.

This sequence joins TRBV11-2 and TRBJ2-1; D not certain. The CDR3 runs to 12 residues. From germline, CDR1 is SGHAT and CDR2 FQNNGV. The ends were cut back, 1 base at V and 9 bases at J, with 7 bases in the middle. CDR3 loop: CASSLVSTEQFF. CDR3 nucleotide sequence: TGTGCCAGCAGCTTAGTTAGCACTGAGCAGTTCTTC.

The chain is built from TRBV7-2 and TRBJ1-1; no clear D. This CDR3 spans 14 amino acids. The germline V gene has CDR1 SGHTA and CDR2 FQGNSA. V gave up 4 bases and J gave up 3 bases, with 12 bases separating them. Here the CDR3 reads CASSYLGSDTEAFF. The CDR3 region has the DNA TGTGCCAGCAGCTACCTTGGGTCGGACACTGAAGCTTTCTTT.

The rearrangement links TRBV11-3 to TRBJ2-2; D not resolved. Germline CDR1 reads SGHNT; CDR2 reads YENEEA. The V end lost 5 bases, the J end lost 1 base, and 11 bases lay between the germline ends. The CDR3 is 15 residues long. The CDR3 DNA is TGTGCCAGCAGCCCCGATGCCCGGAACACCGGGGAGCTGTTTTTT. Translating gives CASSPDARNTGELFF.

V and J are TRBV13 and TRBJ2-7; a weak D match, TRBD1 (6 bases). Deletions cut 6 bases from V and 4 bases from J, with 13 bases between. This CDR3 comprises 13 residues. Germline V gives CDR1 PRHDT, CDR2 FYEKMQ (reference sequence). The CDR3 DNA reads TGTGCCAGCAGAGCCGGGCAGGGGTACGAGCAGTACTTC. The encoded protein is CASRAGQGYEQYF.

This clone occurred a few times. V gene TRBV5-4 combines with J gene TRBJ1-1; D gene uncertain. This CDR3 spans 16 amino acids. The V end lost 4 bases, the J end lost 2 bases, and 18 bases lay between the germline ends. Germline lookup yields CDR1 SGHNT and CDR2 YYREEE (reference sequence). CDR3 nucleotide sequence: TGTGCCAGCAGCGAGAGGGTTCAGCGGGCTAACACTGAAGCTTTCTTT. Amino acid sequence: CASSERVQRANTEAFF. Full variable domain (remainder filled in from reference TRBV5-4 and TRBJ1-1): ETGVTQSPTHLIKTRGQQVTLRCSSQSGHNTVSWYQQALGQGPQFIFQYYREEENGRGNFPPRFSGLQFPNYSSELNVNALELDDSALYLCASSERVQRANTEAFFGQGTRLTVV.

The chain couples TRBV5-6 to TRBJ2-7; no definite D call. The CDR3 consists of 13 residues. Deletions cut 0 bases from V and 2 bases from J, with 6 bases between. Germline CDR1 reads SGHDT; CDR2 reads YYEEEE. The chain's CDR3 is CASSLGPAYEQYF. The CDR3, as DNA: TGTGCCAGCAGCTTGGGACCTGCCTACGAGCAGTACTTC.

This clone was detected a few times. The chain links TRBV4-1 to TRBJ1-3, with D maybe TRBD1 (5 bases). Germline V gene data show CDR1 as MGHRA and CDR2 as YSYEKL. The CDR3 is 16 residues long. V dropped 4 bases and J dropped 0 bases, with 13 bases sitting between them. CDR3 sequence reads: CASSLDGGLSGNTIYF. CDR3 DNA: TGCGCCAGCAGCCTGGATGGGGGACTCTCTGGAAACACCATATATTTT.

The chain links TRBV21-1 to TRBJ2-2; the table's D call TRBD1 went unverified against the DNA. TRBV21-1 has pseudogene status. The CDR3 is 16 amino acids. CDR3 DNA: TGTGCCAGCAGCAAAGGCGGACAGCTTTTGACCGGGGAGCTGTTTTTT. Protein product: CASSKGGQLLTGELFF.

V and J are TRBV11-2 and TRBJ1-2, with 8 bases matching TRBD1. The V and J ends lost 5 bases and 0 bases, in that order; junction bases with no gene match: 8. Germline V gene data show CDR1 as SGHAT and CDR2 as FQNNGV. This CDR3 contains 16 residues. In DNA form, the CDR3 reads TGTGCCAGCAGCCCGACAGGGGCCTACTCTAACTATGGCTACACCTTC. This translates into CASSPTGAYSNYGYTF.

The chain combines TRBV13 with TRBJ1-1; no definite D call. Germline V gene data show CDR1 as PRHDT and CDR2 as FYEKMQ (reference sequence). The V gene lost 5 bases and the J gene lost 4 bases, with 20 bases spanning the gap. There are 16 residues in the CDR3. CDR3 DNA sequence: TGTGCCAGCAGCCTTCAAGGAAGGAGTAAGGGCACTGAAGCTTTCTTT. Residues: CASSLQGRSKGTEAFF.

This clone was recorded only once. The V and J genes are TRBV5-6 and TRBJ2-1, with D tentatively TRBD1 (7 bases). V gave up 2 bases and J gave up 9 bases, with 15 bases separating them. CDR3 length equals 14 residues. Germline V gene data show CDR1 as SGHDT and CDR2 as YYEEEE. In DNA, the CDR3 is TGTGCCAGCAGCTTAGAACAGGGGCGGGGTGAGCAGTTCTTC. Translating it yields CASSLEQGRGEQFF.

This clone turned up a few times. The J gene is TRBJ2-7, the V gene TRBV25-1; a possible D gene is TRBD2 (6 bases). Trimming stripped 1 base from V and 4 bases from J, with 11 bases between. The CDR3 runs to 14 residues. CDR1 MGHDK and CDR2 SYGVNS come from the germline V gene. CDR3 DNA sequence: TGTGCCAGCAGTGAATCCCTAGCGCAATACGAGCAGTACTTC. Protein sequence: CASSESLAQYEQYF.

This clone appeared a few times. The chain joins TRBV11-2 to TRBJ2-7, with 11 nucleotides matching TRBD1. Germline V gives CDR1 SGHAT, CDR2 FQNNGV. This CDR3 comprises 14 residues. The junction had 3 bases not matched to a gene; V was cut back by 5 bases and J by 3 bases. The CDR3 loop is CASSPGTGGYEQYF. Written as DNA, the CDR3 is TGTGCCAGCAGCCCCGGGACAGGGGGCTACGAGCAGTACTTC.

This clone was recorded a few times. The chain uses TRBV21-1 and TRBJ2-7; the listed D gene, TRBD1, was not tested against the DNA. TRBV21-1 is a pseudogene. There are 17 residues in the CDR3. CDR3 in amino acids: CASSKEGGQESPYEQYF. In nucleotides, the CDR3 is TGTGCCAGCAGCAAAGAAGGGGGACAAGAATCTCCCTACGAGCAGTACTTC.